This T cell receptor beta chain was identified in a study of cytomegalovirus exposure and HLA in healthy donors (dated by TCRdb to 2015 to 2018). In the study overall: An earlier analysis of some 600 of the donors reported roughly 300 Gb of sequence data and 117 million unique TCR beta sequences obtained from about 179 million T cells. Donor age, sex, ethnicity and CMV serostatus were compiled together with the repertoire data. Among some 400 genotyped donors of the cohort, an average of 235,054 unique TCR beta nucleotide sequences were sequenced per donor, roughly 18% of them non-productive. Because of strong linkage in the cohort, roughly five DR-DQ haplotypes were treated as single units for association and clustering. The number of typed donors differed by locus: about 620-640 for A, B, C, DRB1 and DQB1; 522 for DQA1; 600 to 610 for DPA1; and roughly 470 for DPB1. In a later genetic analysis, genome-wide SNP genotypes for 398 of the 666 donors were used, and that subset was treated as a discovery cohort. An earlier analysis of 450 to 750 of the donors used high-throughput TCR beta sequencing to judge whether each TCR beta V gene segment behaved as functional or pseudogenic. The study was designed to test whether signatures of past pathogen exposure could be identified by cataloging public T cell receptors. In a later analysis, previously published TCR beta repertoires from 550 to 750 donors were re-analyzed and high-resolution HLA genotyping was added so that TCR occurrence patterns could be studied. Class I and class II HLA loci were covered by the typing at four-digit resolution. Every discovery cohort repertoire had been produced on one sequencing platform. High-throughput TCR immunosequencing, statistical association of individual TCRs with disease status, and machine learning were combined to predict cytomegalovirus infection status. An early release covering roughly 600 HLA-typed donors comprised around 300 gigabases of sequencing data and 85 million to 100 million unique TCR sequences. The T cell repertoires of 666 subjects were profiled by immunosequencing and related to cytomegalovirus serostatus. Among the 398 genotyped donors, about 83% belonged to the genetic ancestry cluster associated with self-reported Caucasian donors. Besides the first cohort of hundreds of subjects, a separate validation cohort made up of 120 different subjects was used. The later analysis used no new phenotypic data to find candidate immune exposures, relying instead on TCR beta sequences and their occurrence across donors. Study-wide conclusions, independent of this receptor: Specific HLA alleles were associated with around 18,000 TCR beta sequences at a false discovery rate of 0.05 in a later analysis. Because HLA typing was unavailable for some donors at each locus, only the typed subset was used in association tests. Immune exposure information for the cohort was limited to CMV serostatus. A later analysis reported that several top co-occurrence clusters appeared linked to parvovirus B19, influenza, CMV and Epstein-Barr virus. When HLA alleles, especially DR and DQ, strongly co-occurred, TCR associations were difficult to assign to individual alleles. In a later analysis, HLA-associated TCR beta chains showed more clonal expansion and lower generation probabilities than non-associated chains that were equally common. A later analysis found that most CMV-associated TCR beta chains appeared HLA-restricted, with HLA associations seemingly driven largely by CMV exposure. It was suggested by the authors that the approach could potentially be generalized to other disease states and immunological phenotypes. Because counts were too low, roughly 16 rarely observed V segments, including chromosome 9 orphons, were left out of the earlier analysis of 587 of the donors. Correlated functional status among segregating V segments might be attributable to linkage disequilibrium, but an unknown experimental factor could not be ruled out. In an earlier analysis of under 600 of the donors, most TCR beta V segments were observed in productive rearrangements about 87% or about 30% of the time, broadly matching IMGT annotations. A total of about 150 TCR beta chains were listed by the study as associated with cytomegalovirus. Across donors, most TCR sequences were observed very rarely, whereas some public TCRs were present in many individuals. In vitro tests confirmed that a few of the cytomegalovirus-associated TCR beta chains recognize cytomegalovirus antigens. A cluster of highly shared sequence variants was judged likely to be a technical artifact of the sequencing pipeline. Compared with the approximately 700-donor mean, donors in an Asian-associated ancestry cluster had fewer N-insertions in productive TCRs, according to a later genetic analysis. A further reported finding was that TCR beta sequences accurately predicted the HLA-A and HLA-B alleles for most subjects in the first cohort. In this cohort, only TCR beta chains were sequenced, and detectable features were limited by the absence of alpha or paired-chain data. In both the original and validation cohorts, the classifier was reported to diagnose cytomegalovirus status with high specificity and sensitivity. The 87-base-pair reads could not distinguish some IMGT-functional V segments, including TRBV6-2 and TRBV6-3, so those segments were excluded. In a later analysis, TCR association rates were found to vary across HLA loci, with the most associated TCRs seen for DRB1 alleles and the fewest for HLA-C alleles. The presence/absence analyses assumed that sequencing depth was roughly uniform across donors, and that assumption may not be true. An association between a missense DCLRE1C variant and V-gene and J-gene trimming of TCR beta chains was found in a later genetic analysis and replicated in an independent cohort.

About this clone itself: No antigen is known for it. The input lacks base qualities; no much larger clone sits a single base away.

The junction shows trimming of 7 bases on V and 0 bases on J, and the gene matches do not reach 6 bases of it. Taken from the germline V gene, the CDR1 and CDR2 loops are MNHEY and SVGAGI. The CDR3 contains 15 residues, cysteine and phenylalanine counted. The entry retains the CDR3 DNA only, 45 bases that are in frame from base 1. The cohort consisted of some 730 healthy bone marrow donors. Cohort members were all nominally healthy when sampled, although unrecorded immune exposures were likely present. The donor tested CMV seronegative and was one of the 352 seronegative cohort members. Every donor gave a peripheral blood sample, and the peripheral blood mononuclear cells from that sample were used for TCR beta sequencing. Genomic DNA was extracted from the blood cell samples with the Qiagen DNeasy Blood Extraction Kit. The library was made by the immunoSEQ multiplex PCR assay. A mixture of 60 forward primers for TCR Vbeta segments and 13 reverse primers for TCR Jbeta segments was used in the multiplex PCR. The CDR3 region of rearranged TCR beta genes was amplified from genomic DNA with a multiplex PCR assay. The Illumina HiSeq System was used to sequence the amplified TCR beta libraries as 87-base-pair reads. For the original study's pipeline: In a later analysis, tens of millions of unique TCR beta chains were counted across the approximately 640 repertoires, and roughly 11 million of these chains were shared by at least two donors. A nearest-neighbor algorithm error-corrected the raw reads and collapsed the reads into unique sequences, merging closely related sequences to remove PCR and sequencing errors. CDR3 sequences were aligned to IMGT reference sequences to assign V, D and J gene segments. Each retained sequence needed at least a six-nucleotide match to both a V gene segment and a J gene segment. Rearrangements were called productive when the CDR3 lacked stop codons and stayed in frame with V and J; all others were non-productive. CDR3 was defined by IMGT convention, running from the second conserved V-encoded cysteine to the conserved J-encoded phenylalanine. Sequences without an unambiguous match to a single V gene segment were excluded from the earlier analysis of over 500 of the donors. An earlier analysis of several hundred of the donors called V segments functional above 56.7% productive rearrangements and segregating when the between-donor standard deviation exceeded 5%. A statistical classification framework was built to diagnose cytomegalovirus status from the catalog of TCR beta chain sequences. V and J gene assignment, in a later analysis, came from comparing TCR nucleotide sequences with IMGT/GENE-DB human TR gene sequences. The TCRdist pipeline was used in a later analysis to assign CDR3 sequences and most-parsimonious VDJ recombination scenarios. In a later analysis, each TCR beta chain was defined by its CDR3 amino acid sequence together with its V-gene family, and reads without a unique V-gene family were excluded. As a way to deal with suspected cross-contamination and a sequencing artifact, a later analysis dropped more than 500 nucleotide sequences that were highly shared and had low generation probability. For each public chain, a later analysis derived a clonal expansion index from normalized ranks of inferred template counts within each repertoire. In a later analysis, generation probabilities were computed with a VDJ recombination model fitted to out-of-frame rearrangements, and the resulting probabilities were checked against IGoR. In a later analysis, TCR-TCR, TCR-HLA and TCR-CMV co-occurrence was scored with hypergeometric tests, and a repertoire-size bias correction was applied to TCR pairs. In a later analysis, false discovery rates were estimated by permuting HLA or CMV assignments 20 times. In a later analysis, co-occurring TCRs were grouped with DBSCAN, and TCRdist sequence similarity was added when clustering was performed within HLA-allele-positive subsets. Repertoires with fewer than 30,000 or more than 120,000 public chains were left out of co-occurrence clustering, as were a handful of repertoires with anomalous nucleotide sharing. TCRdb carries this immuneACCESS record with in-frame sequences only. Its versions omit some clonotypes, under half of them owing to an unresolved V gene in the studies checked, with the rest unexplained. D and trimming come from the DNA, and the V and J calls and clone size come from that table. The sample table holds 140,000 to 150,000 clones, of which approximately 79% were seen once. Under 3.5% of the sample comes from the top ten.

The sample was PBMCs. Here the chain combines TRBV6-5 and TRBJ2-7; the junction holds 10 bases that match TRBD2. The sequence came from a woman between 25 and 40 years old in good health and CMV-seronegative. The CDR3 sequence is CASTPSGGLSYEQYF. The nucleotide sequence reads TGTGCCAGCACCCCTAGCGGGGGCCTCTCCTACGAGCAGTACTTC.